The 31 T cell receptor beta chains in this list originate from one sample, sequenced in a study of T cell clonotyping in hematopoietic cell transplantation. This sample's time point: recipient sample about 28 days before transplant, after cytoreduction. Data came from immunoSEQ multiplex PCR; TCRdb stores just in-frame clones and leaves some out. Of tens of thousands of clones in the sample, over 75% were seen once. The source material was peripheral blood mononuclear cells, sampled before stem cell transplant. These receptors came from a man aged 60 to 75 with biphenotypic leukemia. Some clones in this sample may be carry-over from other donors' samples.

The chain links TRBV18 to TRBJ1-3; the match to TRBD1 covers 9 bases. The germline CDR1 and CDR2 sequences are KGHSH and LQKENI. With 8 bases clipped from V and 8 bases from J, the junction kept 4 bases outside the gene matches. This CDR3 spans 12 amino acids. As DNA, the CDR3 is TGTGCCAGCCGGACAGGGGAAGACACCATATATTTT. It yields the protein CASRTGEDTIYF.

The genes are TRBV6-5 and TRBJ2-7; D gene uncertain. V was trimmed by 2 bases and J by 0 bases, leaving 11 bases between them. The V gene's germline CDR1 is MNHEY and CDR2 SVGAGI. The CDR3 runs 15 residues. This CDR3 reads CASSYGPGFSYEQYF. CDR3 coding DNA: TGTGCCAGCAGTTACGGGCCTGGTTTCTCCTACGAGCAGTACTTC.

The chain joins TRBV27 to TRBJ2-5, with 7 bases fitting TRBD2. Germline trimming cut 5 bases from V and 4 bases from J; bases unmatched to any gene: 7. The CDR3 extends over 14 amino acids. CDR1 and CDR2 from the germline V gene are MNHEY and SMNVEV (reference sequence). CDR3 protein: CASSPISGGETQYF. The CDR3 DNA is TGTGCCAGCAGTCCGATTTCGGGAGGAGAGACCCAGTACTTC.

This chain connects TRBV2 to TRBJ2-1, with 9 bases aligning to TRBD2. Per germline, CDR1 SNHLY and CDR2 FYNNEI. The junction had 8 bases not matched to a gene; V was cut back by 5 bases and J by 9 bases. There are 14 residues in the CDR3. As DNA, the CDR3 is TGTGCCAGCAGTATAGCGGGAGAAAGTGTTGAGCAGTTCTTC. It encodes CASSIAGESVEQFF.

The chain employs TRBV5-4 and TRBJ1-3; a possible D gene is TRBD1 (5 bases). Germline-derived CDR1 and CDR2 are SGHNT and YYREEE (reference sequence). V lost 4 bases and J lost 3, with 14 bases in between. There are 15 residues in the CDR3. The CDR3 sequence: CASSHVAGSGNTIYF. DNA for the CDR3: TGTGCCAGCAGCCACGTCGCAGGGAGTGGAAACACCATATATTTT.

This CDR3 reads CASSRLAGAQETQYF. Written as DNA, the CDR3 is TGTGCCAGCAGCCGACTAGCGGGGGCACAAGAGACCCAGTACTTC. The rearrangement joins TRBV27 to TRBJ2-5; 12 nucleotides align to TRBD2. This CDR3 spans 15 amino acids. Trimming took 6 bases from V and 2 from J; bases not matched to a gene: 4. Looked up from germline, CDR1 is MNHEY and CDR2 is SMNVEV (reference sequence).

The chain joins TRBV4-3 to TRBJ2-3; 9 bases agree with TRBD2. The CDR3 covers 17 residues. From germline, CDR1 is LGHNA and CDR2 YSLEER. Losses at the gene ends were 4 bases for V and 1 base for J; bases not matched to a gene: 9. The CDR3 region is CASSLPLAGERTDTQYF. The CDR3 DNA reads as TGCGCCAGCAGCCTACCATTAGCGGGAGAGCGCACAGATACGCAGTATTTT.

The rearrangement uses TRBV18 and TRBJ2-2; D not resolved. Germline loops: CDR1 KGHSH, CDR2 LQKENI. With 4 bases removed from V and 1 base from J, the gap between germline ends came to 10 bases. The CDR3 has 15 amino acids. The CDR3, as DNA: TGTGCCAGCTCACTCCAGGACCTGAACACCGGGGAGCTGTTTTTT. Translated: CASSLQDLNTGELFF.

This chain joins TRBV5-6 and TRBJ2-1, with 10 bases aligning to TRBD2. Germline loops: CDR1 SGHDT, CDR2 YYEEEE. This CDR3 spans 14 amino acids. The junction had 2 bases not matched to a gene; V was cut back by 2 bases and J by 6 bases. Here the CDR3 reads CASSFIAGGNEQFF. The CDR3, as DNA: TGTGCCAGCAGCTTTATAGCGGGAGGCAATGAGCAGTTCTTC. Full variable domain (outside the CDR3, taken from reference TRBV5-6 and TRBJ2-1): DAGVTQSPTHLIKTRGQQVTLRCSPKSGHDTVSWYQQALGQGPQFIFQYYEEEERQRGNFPDRFSGHQFPNYSSELNVNALLLGDSALYLCASSFIAGGNEQFFGPGTRLTVL.

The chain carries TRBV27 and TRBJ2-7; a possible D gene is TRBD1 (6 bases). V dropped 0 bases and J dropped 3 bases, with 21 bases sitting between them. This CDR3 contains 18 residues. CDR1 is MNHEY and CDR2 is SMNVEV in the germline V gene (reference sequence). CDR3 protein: CASSLSYTGTSLVYEQYF. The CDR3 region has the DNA TGTGCCAGCAGTTTATCTTATACCGGGACATCCCTAGTCTACGAGCAGTACTTC.

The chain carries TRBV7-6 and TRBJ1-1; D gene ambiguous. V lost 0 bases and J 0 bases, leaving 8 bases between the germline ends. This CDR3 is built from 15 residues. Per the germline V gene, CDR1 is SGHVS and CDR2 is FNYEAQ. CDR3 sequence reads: CASSLAQQMNTEAFF. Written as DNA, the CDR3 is TGTGCCAGCAGCTTAGCCCAGCAGATGAACACTGAAGCTTTCTTT.

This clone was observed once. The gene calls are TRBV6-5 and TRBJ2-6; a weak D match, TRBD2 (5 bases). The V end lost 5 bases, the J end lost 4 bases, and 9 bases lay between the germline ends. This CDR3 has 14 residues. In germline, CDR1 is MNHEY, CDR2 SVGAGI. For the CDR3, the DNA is TGTGCCAGCAGTGGGGAGACCGGGGCCAACGTCCTGACTTTC. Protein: CASSGETGANVLTF.

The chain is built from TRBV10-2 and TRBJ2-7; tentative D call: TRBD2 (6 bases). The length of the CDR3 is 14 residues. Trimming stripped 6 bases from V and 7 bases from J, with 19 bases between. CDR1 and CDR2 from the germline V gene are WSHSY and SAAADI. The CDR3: CASRGTPKLREQYF. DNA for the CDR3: TGCGCCAGCAGGGGGACTCCGAAACTACGGGAGCAGTACTTC.

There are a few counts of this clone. CDR3 sequence (DNA): TGTGCCAGCAGCCAAGTCTCGGGGGAGGGACTAGCGGGAACCTCCTACGAGCAGTACTTC. It is translated as CASSQVSGEGLAGTSYEQYF. The V and J genes are TRBV4-2 and TRBJ2-7; 13 bases map to TRBD2. The CDR3 is made up of 20 amino acids. V dropped 1 base and J dropped 0; count of bases not matched to a gene: 12. The germline V gene has CDR1 LGHNA and CDR2 YNFKEQ.

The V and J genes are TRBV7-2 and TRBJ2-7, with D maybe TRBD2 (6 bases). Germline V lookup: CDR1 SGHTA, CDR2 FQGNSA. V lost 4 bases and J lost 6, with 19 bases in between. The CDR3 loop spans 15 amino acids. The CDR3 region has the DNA TGTGCCAGCAGCTCTGGTAGCGGAGAGGGTCCCGAGCAGTACTTC. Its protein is CASSSGSGEGPEQYF.

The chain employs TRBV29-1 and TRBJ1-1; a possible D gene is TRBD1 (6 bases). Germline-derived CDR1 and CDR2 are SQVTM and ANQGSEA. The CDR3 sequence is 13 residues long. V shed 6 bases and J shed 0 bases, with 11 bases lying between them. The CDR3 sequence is CSVRGAVNTEAFF. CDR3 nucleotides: TGCAGCGTGAGGGGGGCCGTGAACACTGAAGCTTTCTTT.

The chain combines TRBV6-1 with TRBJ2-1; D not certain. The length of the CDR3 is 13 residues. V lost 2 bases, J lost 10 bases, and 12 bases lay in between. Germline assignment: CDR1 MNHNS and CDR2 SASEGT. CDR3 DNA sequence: TGTGCCAGCAGTGAACTCGGATTGGTAGAGCAGTTCTTC. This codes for CASSELGLVEQFF.

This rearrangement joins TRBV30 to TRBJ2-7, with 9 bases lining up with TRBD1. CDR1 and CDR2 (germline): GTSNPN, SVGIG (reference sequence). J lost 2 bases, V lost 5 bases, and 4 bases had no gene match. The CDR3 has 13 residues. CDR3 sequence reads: CAWGTGLAYEQYF. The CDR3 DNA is TGTGCCTGGGGGACAGGGTTGGCCTACGAGCAGTACTTC.

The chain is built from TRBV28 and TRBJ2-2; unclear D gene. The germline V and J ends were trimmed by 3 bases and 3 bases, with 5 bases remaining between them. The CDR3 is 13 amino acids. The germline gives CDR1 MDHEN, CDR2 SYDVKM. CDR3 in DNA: TGTGCCAGCAGTTTTCAGGACACCGGGGAGCTGTTTTTT. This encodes CASSFQDTGELFF.

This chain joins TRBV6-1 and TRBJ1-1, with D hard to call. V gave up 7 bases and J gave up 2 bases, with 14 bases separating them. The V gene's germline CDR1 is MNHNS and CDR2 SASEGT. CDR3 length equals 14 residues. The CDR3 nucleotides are TGTGCCAGCAACCGGGCCAACACCAACACTGAAGCTTTCTTT. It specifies CASNRANTNTEAFF.

Written as DNA, the CDR3 is TGTGCCAGCAGTTCGATCTCCCGCCCCAATCAGCCCCAGCATTTT. Translated: CASSSISRPNQPQHF. The chain is built from TRBV28 and TRBJ1-5; no definite D call. The V and J ends lost 4 bases and 3 bases respectively, with 13 bases between them. This CDR3 is 15 amino acids long. Per the germline V gene, CDR1 is MDHEN and CDR2 is SYDVKM.

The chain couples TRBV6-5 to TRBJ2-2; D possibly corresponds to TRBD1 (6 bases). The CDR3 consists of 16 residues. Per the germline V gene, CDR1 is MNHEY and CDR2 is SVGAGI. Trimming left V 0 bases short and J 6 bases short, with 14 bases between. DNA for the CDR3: TGTGCCAGCAGTTACTCGATCGGACAGCCGTCCGGGGAGCTGTTTTTT. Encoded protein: CASSYSIGQPSGELFF.

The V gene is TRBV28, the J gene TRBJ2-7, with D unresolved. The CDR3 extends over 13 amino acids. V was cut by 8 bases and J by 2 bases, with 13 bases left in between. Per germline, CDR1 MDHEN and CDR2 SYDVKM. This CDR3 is CASLHVPAYEQYF. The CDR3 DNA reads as TGTGCCAGCCTCCATGTCCCCGCCTACGAGCAGTACTTC.

CDR3 sequence reads: CASSPRTSGRDTQYF. CDR3 nucleotides: TGTGCCAGCAGCCCGCGGACTAGCGGGAGGGATACGCAGTATTTT. V is TRBV5-4 and J is TRBJ2-3, with 14 bases fitting TRBD2. The V gene's germline CDR1 is SGHNT and CDR2 YYREEE (reference sequence). This CDR3 region has 15 residues. The ends lost 4 bases at V and 6 bases at J; junction bases unmatched: 4.

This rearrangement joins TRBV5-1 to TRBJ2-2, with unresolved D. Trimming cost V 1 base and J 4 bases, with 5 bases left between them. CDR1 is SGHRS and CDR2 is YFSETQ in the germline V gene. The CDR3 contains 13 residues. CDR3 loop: CASSLQVTGELFF. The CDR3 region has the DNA TGCGCCAGCAGCTTGCAGGTCACCGGGGAGCTGTTTTTT. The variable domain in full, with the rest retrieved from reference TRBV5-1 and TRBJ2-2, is KAGVTQTPRYLIKTRGQQVTLSCSPISGHRSVSWYQQTPGQGLQFLFEYFSETQRNKGNFPGRFSGRQFSNSRSEMNVSTLELGDSALYLCASSLQVTGELFFGEGSRLTVL.

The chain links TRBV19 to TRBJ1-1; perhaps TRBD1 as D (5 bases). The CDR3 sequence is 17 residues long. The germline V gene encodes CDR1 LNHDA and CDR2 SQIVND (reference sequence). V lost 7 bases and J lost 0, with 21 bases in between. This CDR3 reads CASTGAFLRGMNTEAFF. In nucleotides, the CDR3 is TGTGCCAGTACCGGGGCTTTCCTACGGGGCATGAACACTGAAGCTTTCTTT.

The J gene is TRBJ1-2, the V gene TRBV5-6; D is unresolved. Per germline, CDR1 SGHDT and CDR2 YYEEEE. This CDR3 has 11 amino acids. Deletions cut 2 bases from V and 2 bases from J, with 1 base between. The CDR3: CASSLNYGYTF. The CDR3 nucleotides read TGTGCCAGCAGCTTAAACTATGGCTACACCTTC.

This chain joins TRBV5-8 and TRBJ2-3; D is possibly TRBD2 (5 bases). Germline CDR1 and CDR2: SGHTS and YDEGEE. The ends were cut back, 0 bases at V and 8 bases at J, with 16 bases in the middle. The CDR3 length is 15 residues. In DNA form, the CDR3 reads TGTGCCAGCAGCTTGGAACGTGGCGGGCGGGCTACGCAGTATTTT. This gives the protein CASSLERGGRATQYF.

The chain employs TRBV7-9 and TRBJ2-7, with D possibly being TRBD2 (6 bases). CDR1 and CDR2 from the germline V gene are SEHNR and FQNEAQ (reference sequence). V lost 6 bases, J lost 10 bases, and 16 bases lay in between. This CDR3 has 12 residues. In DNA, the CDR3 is TGTGCCAGCAGGCCGTGGGGGGACTCCCAGTACTTC. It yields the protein CASRPWGDSQYF.

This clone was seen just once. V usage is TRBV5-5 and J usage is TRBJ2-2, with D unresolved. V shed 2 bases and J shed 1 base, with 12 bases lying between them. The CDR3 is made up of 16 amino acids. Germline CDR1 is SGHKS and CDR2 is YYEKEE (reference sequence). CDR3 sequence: CASSFHPTENTGELFF. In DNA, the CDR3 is TGTGCCAGCAGCTTCCATCCAACAGAGAACACCGGGGAGCTGTTTTTT.

DNA of the CDR3: TGTGCCAGCAGTGTCGACGGGGAGCTGTTTTTT. This sequence encodes CASSVDGELFF. This chain links TRBV25-1 with TRBJ2-2; D is uncertain. V lost 4 bases and J 7 bases, leaving 4 bases between the germline ends. The CDR3 has 11 residues. Looked up from germline, CDR1 is MGHDK and CDR2 is SYGVNS.